This TCR beta chain is from a study of cytomegalovirus exposure and HLA in healthy donors. Overall study context: Early on, a data release was issued that held roughly 86 million unique TCRs from HLA-typed donors.

The PCR contained 60 Vbeta and 13 Jbeta primers. The protocol was immunoSEQ multiplex PCR, while the TCRdb copy is restricted to in-frame clones and leaves out a portion. This table has some 110,000 clones, roughly 80% appearing once. The V gene lost 3 bases and the J gene lost 0 bases, with 12 bases spanning the gap. Looked up from germline, CDR1 is LNHDA and CDR2 is SQIVND (reference sequence). This CDR3 comprises 16 residues. The chain has TRBV19 and TRBJ1-5; D is unclear. The specimen sequenced was PBMCs. The TCR comes from a man aged 35 to 55 in good health and CMV-seronegative. DNA for the CDR3: TGTGCCAGTAGTATGAGGAGCAGTCATAGCAATCAGCCCCAGCATTTT. It yields the protein CASSMRSSHSNQPQHF.